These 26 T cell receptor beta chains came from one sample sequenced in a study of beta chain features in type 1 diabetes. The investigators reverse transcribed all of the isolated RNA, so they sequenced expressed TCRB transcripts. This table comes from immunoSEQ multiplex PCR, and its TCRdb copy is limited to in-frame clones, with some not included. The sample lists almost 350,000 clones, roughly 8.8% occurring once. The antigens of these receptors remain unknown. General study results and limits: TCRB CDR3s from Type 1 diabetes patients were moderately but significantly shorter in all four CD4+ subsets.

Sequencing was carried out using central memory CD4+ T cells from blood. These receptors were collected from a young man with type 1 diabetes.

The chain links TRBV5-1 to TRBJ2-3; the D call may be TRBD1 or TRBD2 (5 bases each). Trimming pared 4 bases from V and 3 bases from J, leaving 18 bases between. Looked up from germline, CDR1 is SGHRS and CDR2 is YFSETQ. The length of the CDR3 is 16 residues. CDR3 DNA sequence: TGCGCCAGCAGCCCAAATCCCGGGACGGTTACAGATACGCAGTATTTT. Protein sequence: CASSPNPGTVTDTQYF.

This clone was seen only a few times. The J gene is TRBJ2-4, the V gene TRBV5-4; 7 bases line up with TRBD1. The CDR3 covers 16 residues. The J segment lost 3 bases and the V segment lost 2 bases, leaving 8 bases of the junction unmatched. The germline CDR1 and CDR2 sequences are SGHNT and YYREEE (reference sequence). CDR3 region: CASSLQSPGGKNIQYF. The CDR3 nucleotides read TGTGCCAGCAGCTTACAGTCTCCAGGGGGCAAAAACATTCAGTACTTC.

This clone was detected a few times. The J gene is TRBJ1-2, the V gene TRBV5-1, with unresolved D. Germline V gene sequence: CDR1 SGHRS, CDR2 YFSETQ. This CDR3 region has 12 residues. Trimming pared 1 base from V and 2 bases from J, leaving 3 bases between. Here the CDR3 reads CASSLSNYGYTF. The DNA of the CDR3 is TGCGCCAGCAGCTTGTCCAACTATGGCTACACCTTC.

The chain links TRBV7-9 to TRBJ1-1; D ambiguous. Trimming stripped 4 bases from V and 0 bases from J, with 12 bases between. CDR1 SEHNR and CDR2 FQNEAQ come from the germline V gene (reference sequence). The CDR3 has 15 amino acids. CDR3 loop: CASSSPRPMNTEAFF. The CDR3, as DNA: TGTGCCAGCAGCTCCCCGCGGCCAATGAACACTGAAGCTTTCTTT. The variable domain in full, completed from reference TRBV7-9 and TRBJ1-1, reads DTGVSQNPRHKITKRGQNVTFRCDPISEHNRLYWYRQTLGQGPEFLTYFQNEAQLEKSRLLSDRFSAERPKGSFSTLEIQRTEQGDSAMYLCASSSPRPMNTEAFFGQGTRLTVV.

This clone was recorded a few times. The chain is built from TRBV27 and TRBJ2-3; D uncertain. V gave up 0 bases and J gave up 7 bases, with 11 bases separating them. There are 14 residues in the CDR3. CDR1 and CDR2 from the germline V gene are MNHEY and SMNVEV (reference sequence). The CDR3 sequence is CASSLSGLIYTQYF. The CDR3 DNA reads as TGTGCCAGCAGTTTATCGGGCCTCATCTATACGCAGTATTTT.

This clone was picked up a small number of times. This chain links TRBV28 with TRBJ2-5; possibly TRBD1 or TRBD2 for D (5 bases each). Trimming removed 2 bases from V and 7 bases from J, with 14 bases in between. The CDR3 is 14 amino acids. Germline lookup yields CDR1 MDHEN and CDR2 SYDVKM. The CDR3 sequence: CASSLGTSSGTQYF. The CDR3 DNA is TGTGCCAGCAGTTTAGGGACCTCGAGTGGGACCCAGTACTTC.

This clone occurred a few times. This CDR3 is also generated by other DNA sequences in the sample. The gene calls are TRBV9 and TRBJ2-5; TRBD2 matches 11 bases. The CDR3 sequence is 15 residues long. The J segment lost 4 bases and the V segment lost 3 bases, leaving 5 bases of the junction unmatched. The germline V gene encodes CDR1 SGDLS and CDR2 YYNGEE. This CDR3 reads CASSAGTSGPETQYF. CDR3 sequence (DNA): TGTGCCAGCAGCGCCGGGACTAGCGGCCCAGAGACCCAGTACTTC.

The CDR3 region has the DNA TGTGCCGCTTACCCCGGGGGCTCCCCTTCAAGAGGGACCCAGTACTTC. This encodes CAAYPGGSPSRGTQYF. The chain has TRBV5-4 and TRBJ2-5; D is possibly TRBD1 or TRBD2 (6 bases each). Germline V gene lookup returns CDR1 SGHNT and CDR2 YYREEE (reference sequence). The germline V and J ends were trimmed by 10 bases and 7 bases, with 29 bases remaining between them. The CDR3 consists of 16 residues.

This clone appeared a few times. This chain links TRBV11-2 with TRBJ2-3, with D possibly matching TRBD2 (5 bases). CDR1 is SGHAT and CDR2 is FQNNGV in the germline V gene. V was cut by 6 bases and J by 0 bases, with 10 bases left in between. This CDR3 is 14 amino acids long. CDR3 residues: CASRPGESTDTQYF. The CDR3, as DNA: TGTGCCAGCAGACCCGGGGAGAGCACAGATACGCAGTATTTT.

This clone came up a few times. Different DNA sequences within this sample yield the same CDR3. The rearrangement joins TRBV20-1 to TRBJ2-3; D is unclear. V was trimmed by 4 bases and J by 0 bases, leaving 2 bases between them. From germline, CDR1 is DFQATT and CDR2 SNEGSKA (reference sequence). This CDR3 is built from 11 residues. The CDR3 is CSAISTDTQYF. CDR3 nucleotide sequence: TGCAGTGCTATTAGCACAGATACGCAGTATTTT.

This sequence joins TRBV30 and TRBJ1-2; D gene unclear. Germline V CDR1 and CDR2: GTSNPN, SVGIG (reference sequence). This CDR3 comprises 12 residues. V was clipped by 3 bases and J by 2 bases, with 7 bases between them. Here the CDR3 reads CAWSAVNYGYTF. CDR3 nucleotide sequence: TGTGCCTGGAGCGCAGTCAACTATGGCTACACCTTC.

The CDR3 region is CASSEASGGAYNEQFF. Written as DNA, the CDR3 is TGTGCCAGCAGTGAAGCCAGCGGGGGGGCATACAATGAGCAGTTCTTC. The chain joins TRBV2 to TRBJ2-1; TRBD2 matches at 10 bases. This CDR3 has 16 residues. V lost 0 bases and J lost 4; bases outside the gene matches: 3. The V gene's germline CDR1 is SNHLY and CDR2 FYNNEI.

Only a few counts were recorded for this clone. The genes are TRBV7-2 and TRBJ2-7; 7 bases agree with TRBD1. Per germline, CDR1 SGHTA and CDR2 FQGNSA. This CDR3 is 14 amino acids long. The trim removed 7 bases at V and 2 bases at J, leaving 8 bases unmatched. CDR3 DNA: TGTGCCAGCACCGTACAGGGGCCTCCCTACGAGCAGTACTTC. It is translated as CASTVQGPPYEQYF.

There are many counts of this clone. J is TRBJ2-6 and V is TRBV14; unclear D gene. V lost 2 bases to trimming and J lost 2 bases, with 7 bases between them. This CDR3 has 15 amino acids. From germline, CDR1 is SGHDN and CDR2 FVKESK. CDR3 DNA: TGTGCCAGCAGCCAAACTGGGGCTGGGGCCAACGTCCTGACTTTC. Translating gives CASSQTGAGANVLTF.

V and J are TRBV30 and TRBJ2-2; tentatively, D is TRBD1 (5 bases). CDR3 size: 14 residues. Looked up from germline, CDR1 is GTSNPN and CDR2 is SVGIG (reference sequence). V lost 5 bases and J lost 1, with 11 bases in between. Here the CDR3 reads CAWGRQGNTGELFF. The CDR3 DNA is TGTGCCTGGGGTAGGCAGGGGAACACCGGGGAGCTGTTTTTT.

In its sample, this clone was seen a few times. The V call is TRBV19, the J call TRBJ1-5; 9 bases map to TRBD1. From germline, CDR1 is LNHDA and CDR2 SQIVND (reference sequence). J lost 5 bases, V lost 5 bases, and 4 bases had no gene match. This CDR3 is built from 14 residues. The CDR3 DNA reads TGTGCCAGTAGTGTCCGGGACAGGGATCAGCCCCAGCATTTT. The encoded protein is CASSVRDRDQPQHF.

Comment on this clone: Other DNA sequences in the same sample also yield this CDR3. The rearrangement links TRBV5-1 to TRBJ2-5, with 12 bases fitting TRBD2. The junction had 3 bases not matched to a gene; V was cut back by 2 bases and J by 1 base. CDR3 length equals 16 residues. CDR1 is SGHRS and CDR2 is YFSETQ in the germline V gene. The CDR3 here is CASSLGTSGSQETQYF. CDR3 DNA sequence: TGCGCCAGCAGCTTAGGGACTAGCGGGTCCCAAGAGACCCAGTACTTC.

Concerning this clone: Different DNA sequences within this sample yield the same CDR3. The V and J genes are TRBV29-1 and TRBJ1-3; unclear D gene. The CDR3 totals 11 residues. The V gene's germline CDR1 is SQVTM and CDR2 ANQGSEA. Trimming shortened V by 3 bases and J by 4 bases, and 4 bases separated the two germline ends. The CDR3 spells CSVESGNTIYF. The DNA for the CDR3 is TGCAGCGTTGAGTCCGGAAACACCATATATTTT.

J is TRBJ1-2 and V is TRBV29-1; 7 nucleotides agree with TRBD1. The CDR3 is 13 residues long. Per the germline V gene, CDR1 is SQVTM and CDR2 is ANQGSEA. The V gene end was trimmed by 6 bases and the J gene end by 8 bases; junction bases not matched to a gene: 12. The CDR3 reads CSVQIEGAQGYTF. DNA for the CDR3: TGCAGCGTACAAATTGAGGGGGCGCAGGGCTACACCTTC.

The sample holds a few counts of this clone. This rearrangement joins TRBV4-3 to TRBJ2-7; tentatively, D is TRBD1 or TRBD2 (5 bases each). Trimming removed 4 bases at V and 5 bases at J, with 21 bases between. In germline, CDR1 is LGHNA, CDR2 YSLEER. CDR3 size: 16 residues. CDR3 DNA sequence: TGCGCCAGCAGCCCGGCCTTTAACCAGGGAGACCACGAGCAGTACTTC. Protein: CASSPAFNQGDHEQYF.

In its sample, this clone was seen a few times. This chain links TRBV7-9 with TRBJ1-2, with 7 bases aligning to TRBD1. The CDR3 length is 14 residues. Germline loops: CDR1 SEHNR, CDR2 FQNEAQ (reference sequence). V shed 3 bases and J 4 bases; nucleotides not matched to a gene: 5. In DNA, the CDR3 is TGTGCCAGCAGCTTTAGACAGGGCGGCTATGGCTACACCTTC. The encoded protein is CASSFRQGGYGYTF.

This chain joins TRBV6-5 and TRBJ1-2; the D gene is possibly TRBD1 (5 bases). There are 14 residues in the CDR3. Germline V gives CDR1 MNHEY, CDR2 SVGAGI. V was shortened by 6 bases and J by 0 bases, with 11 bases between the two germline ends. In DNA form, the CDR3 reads TGTGCCAGCAGACGGGACGGCACTAACTATGGCTACACCTTC. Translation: CASRRDGTNYGYTF.

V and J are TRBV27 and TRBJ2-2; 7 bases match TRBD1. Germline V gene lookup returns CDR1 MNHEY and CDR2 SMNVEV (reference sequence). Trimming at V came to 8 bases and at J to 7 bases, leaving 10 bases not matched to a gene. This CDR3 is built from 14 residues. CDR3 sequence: CASAWGTAIGELFF. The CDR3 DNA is TGTGCCAGCGCCTGGGGGACAGCCATCGGGGAGCTGTTTTTT.

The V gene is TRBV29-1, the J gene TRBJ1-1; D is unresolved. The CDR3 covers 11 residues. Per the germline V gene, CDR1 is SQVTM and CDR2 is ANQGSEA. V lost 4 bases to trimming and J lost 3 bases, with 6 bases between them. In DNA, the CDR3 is TGCAGCGTTGGCGGACACACTGAAGCTTTCTTT. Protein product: CSVGGHTEAFF.

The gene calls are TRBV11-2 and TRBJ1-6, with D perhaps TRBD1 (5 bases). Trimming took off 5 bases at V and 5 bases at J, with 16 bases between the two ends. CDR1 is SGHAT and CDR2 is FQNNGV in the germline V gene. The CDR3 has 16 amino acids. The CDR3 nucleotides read TGTGCCAGCAGCACCCGACTGGCGGGGGATAATTCACCCCTCCACTTT. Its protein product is CASSTRLAGDNSPLHF. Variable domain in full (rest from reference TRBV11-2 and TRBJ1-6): EAGVAQSPRYKIIEKRQSVAFWCNPISGHATLYWYQQILGQGPKLLIQFQNNGVVDDSQLPKDRFSAERLKGVDSTLKIQPAKLEDSAVYLCASSTRLAGDNSPLHFGNGTRLTVT.

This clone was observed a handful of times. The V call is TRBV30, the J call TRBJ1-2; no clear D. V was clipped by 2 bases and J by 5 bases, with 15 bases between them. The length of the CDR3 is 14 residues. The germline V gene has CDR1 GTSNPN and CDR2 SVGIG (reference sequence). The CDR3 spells CAWSRTSDPYGYTF. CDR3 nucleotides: TGTGCCTGGAGTCGTACGTCGGATCCTTATGGCTACACCTTC.